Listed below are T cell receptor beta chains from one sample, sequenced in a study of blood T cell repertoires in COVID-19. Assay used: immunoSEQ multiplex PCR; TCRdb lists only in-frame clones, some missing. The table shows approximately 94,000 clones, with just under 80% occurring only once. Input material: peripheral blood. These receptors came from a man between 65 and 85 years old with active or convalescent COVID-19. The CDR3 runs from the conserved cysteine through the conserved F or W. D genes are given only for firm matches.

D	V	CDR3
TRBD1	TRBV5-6	CASSFRPMGQYGNYGYTF
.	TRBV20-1	CSAGDWQEQFF
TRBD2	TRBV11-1	CASSSTSGRSDTQYF
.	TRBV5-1	CASKMAVSNTEAFF
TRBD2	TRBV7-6	CASSLGDYSGELFF
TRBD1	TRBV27	CASSPATGGNSPLHF
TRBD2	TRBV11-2	CASSPRAHRGGETQYF
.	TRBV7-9	CASSLRSRILNYTDTQYF
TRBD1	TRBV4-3	CASSQDFGQGQSPLHF
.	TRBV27	CASSSGHLNYGYTF
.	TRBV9	CASSVAAGNTEAFF
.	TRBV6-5	CASSYQGRTEAFF
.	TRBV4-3	CASSLDSYNSPLHF
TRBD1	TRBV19	CASNPTGENYGYTF
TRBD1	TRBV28	CASSLFGTGDYEQYF
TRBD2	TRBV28	CASKHPGLGETQYF
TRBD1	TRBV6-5	CAAGGGVNSPLHF
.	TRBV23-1	CASSYYHPWTAFNTEAFF
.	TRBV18	CASSPPGSSPLHF
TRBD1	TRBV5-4	CASSLGGQRDGYTF
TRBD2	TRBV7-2	CASSLGGTSGVGTQYF
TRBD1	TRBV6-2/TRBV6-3	CASSRKGQGSSNTGELFF
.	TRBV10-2	CASSDGWEQYF
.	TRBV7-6	CASSFGTGGTDTQYF
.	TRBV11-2	CASSLKGHYEQYF
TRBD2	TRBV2	CASRLAGVDEQFF
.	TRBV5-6	CASSWGYISTGELFF
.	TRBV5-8	CASSLGRYTGELFF
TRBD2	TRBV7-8	CASSHATSGGGSEQFF
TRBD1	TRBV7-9	CASSQTGANEKLFF
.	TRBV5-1	CASSLRAGASPLHF
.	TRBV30	CARSSSPNSPLHF
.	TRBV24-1	CATSDSAGGYGYTF
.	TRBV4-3	CASSQERATGNEQFF
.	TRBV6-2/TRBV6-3	CASSSGFREKLFF
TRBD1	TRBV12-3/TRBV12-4	CASSVQGAGELFF